One and the same sample provided the 22 T cell receptor beta chains below, sequenced in a study of T cells in Graves' hyperthyroidism and ophthalmopathy. RNA transcripts were the template for amplifying TCR beta CDR3 regions. Initially, a first-round RT-PCR of the TCR CDR3 employed the HTBI primer set. TCRdb analysed the multiplex PCR reads with MiXCR anew, one entry per CDR3 protein. The sample holds roughly 500,000 distinct CDR3 sequences; 46% are singletons and the top ten take 35% to 50%. Sequencing was done on a sample of peripheral blood or thyroid tissue (not recorded which). The receptors were sampled from an adult woman with Graves' disease, either hyperthyroidism or ophthalmopathy (not recorded which).

The table lists this clonotype with a count of one. The chain recombines TRBV7-2 with TRBJ1-1, with a weak D call TRBD1 (5 bases). CDR1 is SGHTA and CDR2 is FQGNSA in the germline V gene. The ends were cut back, 1 base at V and 7 bases at J, with 10 bases in the middle. The CDR3 sequence is 13 residues long. The CDR3 region is CASSLDGGGEAFF. The DNA of the CDR3 is TGTGCCAGCAGCTTAGACGGGGGGGGTGAAGCTTTCTTT.

This clonotype was observed at least ten times. This chain uses TRBV19 with TRBJ1-5; D gene unclear. V lost 7 bases to trimming and J lost 1 base, with 8 bases between them. Germline values: CDR1 LNHDA, CDR2 SQIVND (reference sequence). The CDR3 runs 13 residues. CDR3 in amino acids: CASTDLSNQPQHF. For the CDR3, the DNA is TGTGCCAGTACGGACCTGAGCAATCAGCCCCAGCATTTT.

This clonotype appeared many times. The chain links TRBV9 to TRBJ1-1; no clear D gene. V was pared by 2 bases and J by 5 bases, with 16 bases between. Looked up from germline, CDR1 is SGDLS and CDR2 is YYNGEE. CDR3 length equals 15 residues. CDR3 DNA sequence: TGTGCCAGCAGCGTCGGACCCGTTCCGACAACTGAAGCTTTCTTT. Translation: CASSVGPVPTTEAFF.

This clonotype was observed many times. The junction departs from the called germline gene at one end, perhaps through a read error. The rearrangement links TRBV10-3 to TRBJ1-6; D possibly corresponds to TRBD1 (6 bases). Germline V gene sequence: CDR1 ENHRY, CDR2 SYGVKD. The CDR3 runs 14 residues. In DNA form, the CDR3 reads TGTGCCATCAGGGACAGTTCCTCTAATTCACCCCTCCACTTT. It codes for CAIRDSSSNSPLHF.

This clonotype has a count of ten or more. The chain couples TRBV29-1 to TRBJ1-1, with D maybe TRBD1 (6 bases). Deletions cut 6 bases from V and 4 bases from J, with 18 bases between. Germline-derived CDR1 and CDR2 are SQVTM and ANQGSEA. The CDR3 extends over 14 amino acids. Here the CDR3 reads CSVAKDRNPTEAFF. The CDR3 DNA is TGCAGCGTCGCCAAGGACAGAAATCCCACTGAAGCTTTCTTT. Combining the CDR3 with reference TRBV29-1 and TRBJ1-1 gives the whole variable domain SAVISQKPSRDICQRGTSLTIQCQVDSQVTMMFWYRQQPGQSLTLIATANQGSEATYESGFVIDKFPISRPNLTFSTLTVSNMSPEDSSIYLCSVAKDRNPTEAFFGQGTRLTVV.

The chain combines TRBV12-3 or TRBV12-4 with TRBJ2-5; no clear D. Trimming removed 1 base at V and 4 bases at J, with 7 bases between. The CDR3 length is 13 residues. CDR3 amino acids: CASSLVRSETQYF. Written as DNA, the CDR3 is TGTGCCAGCAGTTTAGTGAGGTCAGAGACCCAGTACTTC.

V gene TRBV7-4 combines with J gene TRBJ2-7; 14 bases match TRBD2. V dropped 4 bases and J dropped 11; count of bases not matched to a gene: 4. The CDR3 contains 13 residues. Germline V gene sequence: CDR1 SGHVT, CDR2 SQSDAQ. The CDR3: CASSSGTSGSKYF. In DNA form, the CDR3 reads TGTGCCAGCAGCTCCGGGACTAGCGGGAGCAAGTACTTC.

This clonotype has a count of ten or more. Here the CDR3 DNA reads TGCGCCAGCAGGGGGACAGGCCAAGAGACCCAGTACTTC. It is translated as CASRGTGQETQYF. This rearrangement joins TRBV4-1 to TRBJ2-5; 8 bases are a match to TRBD1. This CDR3 comprises 13 residues. The V gene end was trimmed by 6 bases and the J gene end by 1 base; junction bases not matched to a gene: 1. Per the germline V gene, CDR1 is MGHRA and CDR2 is YSYEKL.

The chain employs TRBV20-1 and TRBJ1-1; 7 nucleotides line up with TRBD1. Trimming cost V 0 bases and J 2 bases; bases outside gene matches: 6. The CDR3 sequence is 15 residues long. Germline V gene lookup returns CDR1 DFQATT and CDR2 SNEGSKA (reference sequence). DNA of the CDR3: TGCAGTGCTAGAGATCCCGACAGGGAAAACACTGAAGCTTTCTTT. It yields the protein CSARDPDRENTEAFF.

This clonotype was detected many times. V and J are TRBV3-1 and TRBJ2-7; TRBD2 matches at 8 bases. Losses at the gene ends were 2 bases for V and 1 base for J; bases not matched to a gene: 1. This CDR3 is 14 amino acids long. Germline assignment: CDR1 LGHDT and CDR2 YNNKEL (reference sequence). CDR3 sequence (DNA): TGTGCCAGCAGCCAAAGCGGGGGATCCTACGAGCAGTACTTC. It specifies CASSQSGGSYEQYF.

This clonotype was seen a few times. The genes are TRBV7-9 and TRBJ2-7, with 7 bases lining up with TRBD2. V gave up 6 bases and J gave up 2 bases; unmatched junction bases: 7. CDR1 SEHNR and CDR2 FQNEAQ come from the germline V gene (reference sequence). This CDR3 has 14 amino acids. The CDR3 nucleotides are TGTGCCAGCAGAGTGGTGGCGGGGGCCTACGAGCAGTACTTC. Its protein is CASRVVAGAYEQYF.

This clonotype was recorded many times. The genes are TRBV2 and TRBJ1-2; D perhaps matches TRBD1 (5 bases). CDR1 and CDR2 (germline): SNHLY, FYNNEI. V dropped 7 bases and J dropped 0 bases, with 15 bases sitting between them. The CDR3 totals 15 residues. The CDR3 sequence is CASILATGTNYGYTF. The CDR3 bases are TGTGCCAGCATCCTAGCCACAGGAACTAACTATGGCTACACCTTC. The whole variable domain, remainder taken from reference TRBV2 and TRBJ1-2, is EPEVTQTPSHQVTQMGQEVILRCVPISNHLYFYWYRQILGQKVEFLVSFYNNEISEKSEIFDDQFSVERPDGSNFTLKIRSTKLEDSAMYFCASILATGTNYGYTFGSGTRLTVV.

The rearrangement links TRBV13 to TRBJ1-1; D ambiguous. Germline V gene sequence: CDR1 PRHDT, CDR2 FYEKMQ (reference sequence). The V gene lost 3 bases and the J gene lost 0 bases, with 8 bases spanning the gap. This CDR3 region has 14 residues. Here the CDR3 reads CASSFASMNTEAFF. CDR3 DNA sequence: TGTGCCAGCAGCTTCGCCAGCATGAACACTGAAGCTTTCTTT.

The chain couples TRBV20-1 to TRBJ1-2, with a possible D match to TRBD1 (5 bases). Germline V gene data show CDR1 as DFQATT and CDR2 as SNEGSKA (reference sequence). Trimming stripped 0 bases from V and 0 bases from J, with 11 bases between. This CDR3 has 15 amino acids. CDR3 region: CSARDGDAANYGYTF. The CDR3 DNA is TGCAGTGCTAGAGATGGGGACGCGGCTAACTATGGCTACACCTTC.

The chain joins TRBV9 to TRBJ2-2; no reliable D call. The V gene's germline CDR1 is SGDLS and CDR2 YYNGEE. V was pared by 2 bases and J by 8 bases, with 7 bases between. The CDR3 totals 12 residues. CDR3 loop: CASSVPAGELFF. The CDR3 bases are TGTGCCAGCAGCGTCCCCGCGGGGGAGCTGTTTTTT.

For this clonotype: Possible read error: a much larger clone is one base away. This rearrangement joins TRBV29-1 to TRBJ2-2; D might be TRBD2 (5 bases). Germline loops: CDR1 SQVTM, CDR2 ANQGSEA. The CDR3 contains 13 residues. Deletions cut 6 bases from V and 1 base from J, with 9 bases between. The CDR3 bases are TGCAGCGTCGTAGCGCAGAACACCGGGGAGCTGTTTTTT. It specifies CSVVAQNTGELFF.

Ten or more counts support this clonotype. V gene TRBV5-6 combines with J gene TRBJ1-5; 8 bases are shared with TRBD1. CDR1 is SGHDT, CDR2 YYEEEE, per germline. V lost 4 bases and J lost 0; bases outside the gene matches: 3. This CDR3 is 15 amino acids long. CDR3 nucleotide sequence: TGTGCCAGCAGCAGGGGACAGGCTAGCAATCAGCCCCAGCATTTT. Its protein product is CASSRGQASNQPQHF.

The chain has TRBV28 and TRBJ1-1; D is possibly TRBD1 (6 bases). Germline V lookup: CDR1 MDHEN, CDR2 SYDVKM. V lost 3 bases, J lost 4 bases, and 12 bases lay in between. The CDR3 length is 14 residues. The CDR3 DNA is TGTGCCAGCAGTTTCCCCGACAGGCCCACTGAAGCTTTCTTT. This codes for CASSFPDRPTEAFF.

This clonotype was observed a handful of times. This rearrangement joins TRBV2 to TRBJ2-3; tentatively, D is TRBD1 or TRBD2 (5 bases each). V lost 8 bases to trimming and J lost 11 bases, with 23 bases between them. CDR3 length: 14 amino acids. Germline CDR1 reads SNHLY; CDR2 reads FYNNEI. The CDR3 nucleotides are TGTGCCAGCGAGACCGGGACCGAGTCGGCTATGCAGTATTTT. Translation: CASETGTESAMQYF.

This clonotype was recorded many times. The rearrangement uses TRBV5-4 and TRBJ2-6; 11 positions agree with TRBD1. The CDR3 has 18 residues. Germline loops: CDR1 SGHNT, CDR2 YYREEE (reference sequence). V lost 0 bases, J lost 4 bases, and 6 bases stayed unmatched. The CDR3 nucleotides are TGTGCCAGCAGCTTGGGGACAGGGGGCTACTGGGGGGCCAACGTCCTGACTTTC. Its translation is CASSLGTGGYWGANVLTF.

The rearrangement uses TRBV10-3 and TRBJ1-5; 8 nucleotides match TRBD1. This CDR3 contains 12 residues. V trimming: 6 bases; J trimming: 11 bases; junction bases outside the gene matches: 6. The germline CDR1 and CDR2 sequences are ENHRY and SYGVKD. The DNA of the CDR3 is TGTGCCATCAGCCAGGACAGGGTAACCCAGCATTTT. This encodes CAISQDRVTQHF.

This clonotype turned up a few times. The chain couples TRBV20-1 to TRBJ1-5; no reliable D call. CDR3 size: 14 residues. Germline loops: CDR1 DFQATT, CDR2 SNEGSKA (reference sequence). The V gene lost 3 bases and the J gene lost 1 base, with 10 bases spanning the gap. The CDR3 spells CSASVGISNQPQHF. The DNA of the CDR3 is TGCAGTGCTAGCGTCGGCATCAGCAATCAGCCCCAGCATTTT.